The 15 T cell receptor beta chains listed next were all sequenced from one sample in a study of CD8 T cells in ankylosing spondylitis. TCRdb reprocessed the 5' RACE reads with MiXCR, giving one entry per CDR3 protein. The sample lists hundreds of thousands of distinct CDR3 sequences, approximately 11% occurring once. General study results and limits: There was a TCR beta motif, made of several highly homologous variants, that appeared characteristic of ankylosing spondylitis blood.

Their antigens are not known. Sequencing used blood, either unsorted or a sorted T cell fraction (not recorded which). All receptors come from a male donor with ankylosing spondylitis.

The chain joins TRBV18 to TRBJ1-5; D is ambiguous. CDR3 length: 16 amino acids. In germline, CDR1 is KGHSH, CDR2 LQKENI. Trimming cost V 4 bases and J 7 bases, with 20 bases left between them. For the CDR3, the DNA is TGTGCCAGCTCACAAAGCGCGCCCAATGCGGGACAGCCCCAGCATTTT. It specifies CASSQSAPNAGQPQHF. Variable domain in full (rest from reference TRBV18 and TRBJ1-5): NAGVMQNPRHLVRRRGQEARLRCSPMKGHSHVYWYRQLPEEGLKFMVYLQKENIIDESGMPKERFSAEFPKEGPSILRIQQVVRGDSAAYFCASSQSAPNAGQPQHFGDGTRLSIL.

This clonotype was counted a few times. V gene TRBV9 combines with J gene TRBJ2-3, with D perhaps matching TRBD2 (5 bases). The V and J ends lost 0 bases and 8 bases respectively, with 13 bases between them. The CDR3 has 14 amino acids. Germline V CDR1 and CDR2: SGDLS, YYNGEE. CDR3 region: CASSVGFGVVTQYF. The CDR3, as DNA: TGTGCCAGCAGCGTAGGGTTCGGGGTGGTTACGCAGTATTTT.

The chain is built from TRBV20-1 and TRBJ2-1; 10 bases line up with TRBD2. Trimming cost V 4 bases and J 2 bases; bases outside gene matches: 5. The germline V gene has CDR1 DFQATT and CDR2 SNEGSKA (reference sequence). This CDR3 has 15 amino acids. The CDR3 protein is CSATPLAGAYNEQFF. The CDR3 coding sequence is TGCAGTGCTACACCCCTAGCGGGAGCCTACAATGAGCAGTTCTTC.

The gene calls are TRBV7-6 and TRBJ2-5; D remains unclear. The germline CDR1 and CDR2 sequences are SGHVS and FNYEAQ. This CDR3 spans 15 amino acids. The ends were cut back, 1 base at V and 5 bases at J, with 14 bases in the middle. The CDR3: CASSLGGGRMETQYF. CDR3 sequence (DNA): TGTGCCAGCAGCTTAGGGGGTGGCAGAATGGAGACCCAGTACTTC.

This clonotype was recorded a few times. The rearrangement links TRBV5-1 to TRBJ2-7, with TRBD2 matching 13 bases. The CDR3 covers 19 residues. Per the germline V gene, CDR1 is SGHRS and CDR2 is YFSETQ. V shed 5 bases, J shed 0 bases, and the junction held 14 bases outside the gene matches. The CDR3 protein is CASRLSPLAGGMSSYEQYV. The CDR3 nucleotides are TGCGCCAGCAGGCTGTCACCACTAGCGGGAGGGATGAGCTCCTACGAGCAGTACGTC.

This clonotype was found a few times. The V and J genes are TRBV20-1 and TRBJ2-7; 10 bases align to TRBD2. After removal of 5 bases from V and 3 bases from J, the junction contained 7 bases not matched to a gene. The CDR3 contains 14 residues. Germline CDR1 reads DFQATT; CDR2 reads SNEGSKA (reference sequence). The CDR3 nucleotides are TGCAGTGCTCCCGGGACTAGCGAGGTCTACGAGCAGTACTTC. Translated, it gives CSAPGTSEVYEQYF.

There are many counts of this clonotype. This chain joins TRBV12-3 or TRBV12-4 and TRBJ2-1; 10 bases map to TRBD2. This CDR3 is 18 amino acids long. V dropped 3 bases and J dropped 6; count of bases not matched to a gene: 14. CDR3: CASSLSSGRRSITNEQFF. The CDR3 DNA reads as TGTGCCAGCAGTTTGTCTAGCGGGAGAAGGAGTATAACCAATGAGCAGTTCTTC.

The CDR3, as DNA: TGCGCCAGCAGCTTGGGGCCAGGGATCACGGGGGAGCTGTTTTTT. Its protein product is CASSLGPGITGELFF. The chain is built from TRBV5-1 and TRBJ2-2, with a tentative D call TRBD1 (5 bases). Germline CDR1 is SGHRS and CDR2 is YFSETQ. V was clipped by 0 bases and J by 8 bases, with 14 bases between them. CDR3 size: 15 residues.

This CDR3 is CASRETRLNIQYF. The DNA for the CDR3 is TGCGCCAGCAGGGAGACTAGATTAAACATTCAGTACTTC. This chain uses TRBV10-2 with TRBJ2-4; tentatively, D is TRBD2 (6 bases). The V gene's germline CDR1 is WSHSY and CDR2 SAAADI. The length of the CDR3 is 13 residues. The germline V and J ends were trimmed by 6 bases and 6 bases, with 12 bases remaining between them.

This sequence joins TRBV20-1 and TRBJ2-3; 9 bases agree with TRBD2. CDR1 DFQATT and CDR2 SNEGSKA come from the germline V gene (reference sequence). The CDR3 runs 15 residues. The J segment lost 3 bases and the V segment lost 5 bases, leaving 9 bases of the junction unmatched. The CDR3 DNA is TGCAGTGCTGAGTTAGCGGGAGCGGGTACAGATACGCAGTATTTT. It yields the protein CSAELAGAGTDTQYF.

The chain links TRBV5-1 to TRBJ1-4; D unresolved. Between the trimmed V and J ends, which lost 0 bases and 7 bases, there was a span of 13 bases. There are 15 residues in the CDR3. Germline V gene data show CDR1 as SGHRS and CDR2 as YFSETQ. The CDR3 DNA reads TGCGCCAGCAGCTTGGCGGCGTTAGTGAGTGAAAAACTGTTTTTT. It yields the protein CASSLAALVSEKLFF.

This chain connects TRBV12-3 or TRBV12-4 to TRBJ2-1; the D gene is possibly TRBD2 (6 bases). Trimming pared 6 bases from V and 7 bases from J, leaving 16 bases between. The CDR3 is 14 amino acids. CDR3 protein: CASRLGGEVNEQFF. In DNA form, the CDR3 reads TGTGCCAGCAGGCTCGGAGGGGAGGTAAATGAGCAGTTCTTC.

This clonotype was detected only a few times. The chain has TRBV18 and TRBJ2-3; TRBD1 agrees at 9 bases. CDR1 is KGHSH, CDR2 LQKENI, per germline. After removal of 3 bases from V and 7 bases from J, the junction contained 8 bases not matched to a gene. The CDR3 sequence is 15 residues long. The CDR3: CASSPRDRVVNTQYF. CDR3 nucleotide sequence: TGTGCCAGCTCACCGCGGGACAGGGTGGTAAATACGCAGTATTTT.

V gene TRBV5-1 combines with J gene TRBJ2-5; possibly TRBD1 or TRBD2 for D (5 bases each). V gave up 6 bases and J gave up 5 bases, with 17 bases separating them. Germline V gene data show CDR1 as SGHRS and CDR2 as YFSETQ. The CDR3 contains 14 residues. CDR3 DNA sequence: TGCGCCAGCACCCCGGGGCCCTTCGGGGAGACCCAGTACTTC. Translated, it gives CASTPGPFGETQYF.

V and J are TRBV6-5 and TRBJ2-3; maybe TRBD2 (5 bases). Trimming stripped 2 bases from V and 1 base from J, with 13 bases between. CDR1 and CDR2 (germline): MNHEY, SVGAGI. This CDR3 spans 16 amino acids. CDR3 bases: TGTGCCAGCAGTTACCCTTTGGCGGAGGGCACAGATACGCAGTATTTT. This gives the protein CASSYPLAEGTDTQYF.